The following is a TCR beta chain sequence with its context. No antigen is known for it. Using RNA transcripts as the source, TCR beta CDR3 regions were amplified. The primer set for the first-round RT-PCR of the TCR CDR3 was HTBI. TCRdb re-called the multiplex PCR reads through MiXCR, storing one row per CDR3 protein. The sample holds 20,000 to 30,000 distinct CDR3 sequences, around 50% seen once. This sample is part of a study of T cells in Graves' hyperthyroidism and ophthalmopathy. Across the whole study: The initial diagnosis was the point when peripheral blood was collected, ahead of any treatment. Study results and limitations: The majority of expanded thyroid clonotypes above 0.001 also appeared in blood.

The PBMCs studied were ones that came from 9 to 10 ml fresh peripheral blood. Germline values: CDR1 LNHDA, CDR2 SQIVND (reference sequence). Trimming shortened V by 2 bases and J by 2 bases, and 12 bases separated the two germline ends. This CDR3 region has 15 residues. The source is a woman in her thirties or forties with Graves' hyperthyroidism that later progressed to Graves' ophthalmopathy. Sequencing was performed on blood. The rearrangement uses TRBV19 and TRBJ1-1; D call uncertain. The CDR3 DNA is TGTGCCAGTAGTATAACCCTAAGGCCTAACACTGAAGCTTTCTTT. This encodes CASSITLRPNTEAFF.